This T cell receptor (beta chain) was sequenced for a study of T cells in Graves' hyperthyroidism and ophthalmopathy. The sample holds many counts of this clonotype. The TCR beta CDR3 regions underwent amplification using RNA transcripts as the source. Primed by the HTBI set, a first-round RT-PCR was run on the TCR CDR3. MiXCR, applied by TCRdb to the multiplex PCR reads, yields one record per CDR3 protein. This repertoire shows some 740,000 distinct CDR3 sequences, around 15% found once; its top ten account for 9.5% to 13%. J was trimmed by 4 bases and V by 8 bases; bases with no gene match: 14. CDR1 and CDR2 from the germline V gene are MDHEN and SYDVKM. The CDR3 contains 16 residues.

The source is a woman under 30 with Graves' hyperthyroidism. Sample: blood. This chain uses TRBV28 with TRBJ2-4; 7 bases map to TRBD1. The CDR3 sequence is CASSLTDRDVKNIQYF. The DNA for the CDR3 is TGTGCCAGCTCCTTGACCGACAGGGACGTGAAAAACATTCAGTACTTC.